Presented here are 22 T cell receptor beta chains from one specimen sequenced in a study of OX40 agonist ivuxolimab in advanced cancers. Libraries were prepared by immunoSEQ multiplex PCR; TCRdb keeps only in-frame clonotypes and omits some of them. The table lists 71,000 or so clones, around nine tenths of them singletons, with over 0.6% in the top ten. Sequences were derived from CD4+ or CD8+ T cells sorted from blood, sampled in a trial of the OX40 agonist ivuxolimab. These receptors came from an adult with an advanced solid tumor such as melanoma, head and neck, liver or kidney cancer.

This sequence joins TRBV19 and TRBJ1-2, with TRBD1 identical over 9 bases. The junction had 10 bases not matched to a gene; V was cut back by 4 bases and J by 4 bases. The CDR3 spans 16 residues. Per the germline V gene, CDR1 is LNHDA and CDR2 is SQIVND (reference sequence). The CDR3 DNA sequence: TGTGCCAGTAGTACCTTACCGGGACAGGGAATCTATGGCTACACCTTC. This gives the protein CASSTLPGQGIYGYTF.

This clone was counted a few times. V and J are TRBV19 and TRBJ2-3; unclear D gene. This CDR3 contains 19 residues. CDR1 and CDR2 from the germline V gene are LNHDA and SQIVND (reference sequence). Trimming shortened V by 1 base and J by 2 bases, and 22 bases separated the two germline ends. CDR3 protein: CASSIVGRGSRLYTDTQYF. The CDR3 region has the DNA TGTGCCAGTAGTATAGTTGGCAGAGGATCCCGCCTCTACACAGATACGCAGTATTTT.

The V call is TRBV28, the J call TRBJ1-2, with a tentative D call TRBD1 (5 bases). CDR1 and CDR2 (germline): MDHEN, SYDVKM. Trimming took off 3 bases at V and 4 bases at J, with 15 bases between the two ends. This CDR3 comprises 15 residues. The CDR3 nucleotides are TGTGCCAGCAGTTTTTTGCAGGGAGTGGTCTATGGCTACACCTTC. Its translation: CASSFLQGVVYGYTF.

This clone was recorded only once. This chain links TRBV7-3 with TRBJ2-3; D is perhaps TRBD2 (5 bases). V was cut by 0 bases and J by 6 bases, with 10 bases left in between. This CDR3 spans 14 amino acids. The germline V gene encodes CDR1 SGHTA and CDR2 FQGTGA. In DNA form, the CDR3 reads TGTGCCAGCAGCTTAACGGGAGTTGGGGATACGCAGTATTTT. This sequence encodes CASSLTGVGDTQYF.

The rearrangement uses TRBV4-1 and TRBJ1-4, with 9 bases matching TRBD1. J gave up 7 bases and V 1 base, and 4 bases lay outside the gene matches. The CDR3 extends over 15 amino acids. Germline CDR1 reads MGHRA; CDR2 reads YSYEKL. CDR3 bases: TGCGCCAGCAGCCAAGGGGACAGGGTCGGTGAAAAACTGTTTTTT. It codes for CASSQGDRVGEKLFF.

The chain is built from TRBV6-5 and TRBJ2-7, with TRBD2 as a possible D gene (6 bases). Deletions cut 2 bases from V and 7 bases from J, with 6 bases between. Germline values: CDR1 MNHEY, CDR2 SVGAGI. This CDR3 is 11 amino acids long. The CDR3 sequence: CASSYRGEQYF. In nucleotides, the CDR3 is TGTGCCAGCAGTTACCGGGGGGAGCAGTACTTC.

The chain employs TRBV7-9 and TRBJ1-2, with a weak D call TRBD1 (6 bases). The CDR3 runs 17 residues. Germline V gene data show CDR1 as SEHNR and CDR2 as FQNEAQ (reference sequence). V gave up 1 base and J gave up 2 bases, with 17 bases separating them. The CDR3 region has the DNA TGTGCCAGCAGCTTAGTAGGGGGGGGCCTGACAAACTATGGCTACACCTTC. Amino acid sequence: CASSLVGGGLTNYGYTF.

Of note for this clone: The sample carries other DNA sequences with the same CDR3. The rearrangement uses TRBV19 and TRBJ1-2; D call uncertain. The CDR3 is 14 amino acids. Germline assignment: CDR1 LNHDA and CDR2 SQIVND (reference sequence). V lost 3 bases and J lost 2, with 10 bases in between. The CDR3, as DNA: TGTGCCAGTAGTATTTCCAGACGAAACTATGGCTACACCTTC. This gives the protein CASSISRRNYGYTF.

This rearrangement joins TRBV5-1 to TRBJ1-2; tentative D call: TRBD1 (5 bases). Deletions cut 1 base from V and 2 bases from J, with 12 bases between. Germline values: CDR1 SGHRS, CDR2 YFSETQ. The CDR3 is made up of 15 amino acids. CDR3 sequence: CASSLTGHSNYGYTF. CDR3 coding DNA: TGCGCCAGCAGCTTGACAGGACACTCCAACTATGGCTACACCTTC.

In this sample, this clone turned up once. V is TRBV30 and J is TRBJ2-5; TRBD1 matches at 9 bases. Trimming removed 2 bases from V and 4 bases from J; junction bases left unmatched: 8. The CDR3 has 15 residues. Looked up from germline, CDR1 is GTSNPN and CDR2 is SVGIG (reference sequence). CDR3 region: CAWSPDAGQGETQYF. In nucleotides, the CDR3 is TGTGCCTGGAGTCCCGATGCGGGACAGGGAGAGACCCAGTACTTC.

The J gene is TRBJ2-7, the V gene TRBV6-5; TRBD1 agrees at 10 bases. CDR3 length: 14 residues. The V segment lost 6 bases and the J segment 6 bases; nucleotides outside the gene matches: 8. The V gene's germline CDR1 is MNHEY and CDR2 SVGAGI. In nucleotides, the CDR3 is TGTGCCAGCAGCGACGGGACAGGGGAGCCCGAGCAGTACTTC. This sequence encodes CASSDGTGEPEQYF.

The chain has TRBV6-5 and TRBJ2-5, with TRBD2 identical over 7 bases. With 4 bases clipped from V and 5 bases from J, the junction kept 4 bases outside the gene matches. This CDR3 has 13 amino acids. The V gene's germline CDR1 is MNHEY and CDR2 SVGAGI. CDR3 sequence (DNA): TGTGCCAGCAGTTTGCGGGGGTGGGAGACCCAGTACTTC. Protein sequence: CASSLRGWETQYF.

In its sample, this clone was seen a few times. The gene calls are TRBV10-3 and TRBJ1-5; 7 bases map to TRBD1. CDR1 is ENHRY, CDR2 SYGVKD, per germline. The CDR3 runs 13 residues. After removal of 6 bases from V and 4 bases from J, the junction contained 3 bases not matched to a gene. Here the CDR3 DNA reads TGTGCCATCAGGGAACAGGGGAATCAGCCCCAGCATTTT. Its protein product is CAIREQGNQPQHF.

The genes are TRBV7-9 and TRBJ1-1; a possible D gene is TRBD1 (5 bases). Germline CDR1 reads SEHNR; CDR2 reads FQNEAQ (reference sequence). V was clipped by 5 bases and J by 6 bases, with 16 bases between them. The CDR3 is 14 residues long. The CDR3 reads CASSQEGRDAEAFF. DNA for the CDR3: TGTGCCAGCAGCCAGGAGGGGAGAGACGCTGAAGCTTTCTTT.

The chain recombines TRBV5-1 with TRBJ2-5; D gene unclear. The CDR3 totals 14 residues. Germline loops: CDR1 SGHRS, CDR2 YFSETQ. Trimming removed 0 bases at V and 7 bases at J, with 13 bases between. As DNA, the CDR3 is TGCGCCAGCAGCTTGGAGACCGGGCGAGGGACCCAGTACTTC. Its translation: CASSLETGRGTQYF. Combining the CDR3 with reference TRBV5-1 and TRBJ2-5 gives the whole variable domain KAGVTQTPRYLIKTRGQQVTLSCSPISGHRSVSWYQQTPGQGLQFLFEYFSETQRNKGNFPGRFSGRQFSNSRSEMNVSTLELGDSALYLCASSLETGRGTQYFGPGTRLLVL.

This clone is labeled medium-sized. The CDR3 protein is CASSLRDRSNQPQHF. In DNA, the CDR3 is TGTGCCAGCAGCCTCCGGGACAGGTCCAATCAGCCCCAGCATTTT. The chain carries TRBV4-2 and TRBJ1-5; 8 bases fit TRBD1. The CDR3 has 15 residues. V shed 4 bases, J shed 3 bases, and the junction held 5 bases outside the gene matches. Germline V gives CDR1 LGHNA, CDR2 YNFKEQ.

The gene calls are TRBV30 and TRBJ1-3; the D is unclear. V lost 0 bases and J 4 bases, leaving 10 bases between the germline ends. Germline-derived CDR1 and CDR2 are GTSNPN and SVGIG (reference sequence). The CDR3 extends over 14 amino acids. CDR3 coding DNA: TGTGCCTGGAGTGTTCTAACCTTAGGAAACACCATATATTTT. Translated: CAWSVLTLGNTIYF.

The CDR3 DNA reads as TGTGCCGGTGCCAGGGAAGACTATGGCTACACCTTC. It translates to CAGAREDYGYTF. The V and J genes are TRBV5-4 and TRBJ1-2; D possibly corresponds to TRBD1 (5 bases). V was cut by 10 bases and J by 3 bases, with 13 bases left in between. The CDR3 has 12 residues. The germline V gene has CDR1 SGHNT and CDR2 YYREEE (reference sequence).

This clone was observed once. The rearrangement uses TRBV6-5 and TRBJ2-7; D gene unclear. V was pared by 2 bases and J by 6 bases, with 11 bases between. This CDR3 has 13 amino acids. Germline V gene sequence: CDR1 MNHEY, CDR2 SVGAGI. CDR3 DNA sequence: TGTGCCAGCAGTTACAGGGCCCGCTCCGAGCAGTACTTC. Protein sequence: CASSYRARSEQYF.

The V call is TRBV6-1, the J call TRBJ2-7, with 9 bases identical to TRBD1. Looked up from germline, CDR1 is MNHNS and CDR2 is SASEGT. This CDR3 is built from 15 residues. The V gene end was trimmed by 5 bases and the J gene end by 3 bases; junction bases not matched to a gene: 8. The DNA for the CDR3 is TGTGCCAGCAGTCCTAATCCGGACAGGGGCTACGAGCAGTACTTC. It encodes CASSPNPDRGYEQYF.

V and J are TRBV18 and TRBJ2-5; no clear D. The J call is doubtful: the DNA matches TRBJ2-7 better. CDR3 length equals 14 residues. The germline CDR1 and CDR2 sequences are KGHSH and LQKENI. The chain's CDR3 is CASSPLQIAYEQYF. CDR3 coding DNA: TGTGCCAGCTCACCACTACAGATTGCCTACGAGCAGTACTTC.

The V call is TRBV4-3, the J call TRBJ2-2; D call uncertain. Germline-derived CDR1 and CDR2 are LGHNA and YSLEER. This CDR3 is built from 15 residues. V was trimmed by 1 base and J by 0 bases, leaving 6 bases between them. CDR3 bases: TGCGCCAGCAGCCAAGGGTCGGCGAACACCGGGGAGCTGTTTTTT. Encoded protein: CASSQGSANTGELFF.